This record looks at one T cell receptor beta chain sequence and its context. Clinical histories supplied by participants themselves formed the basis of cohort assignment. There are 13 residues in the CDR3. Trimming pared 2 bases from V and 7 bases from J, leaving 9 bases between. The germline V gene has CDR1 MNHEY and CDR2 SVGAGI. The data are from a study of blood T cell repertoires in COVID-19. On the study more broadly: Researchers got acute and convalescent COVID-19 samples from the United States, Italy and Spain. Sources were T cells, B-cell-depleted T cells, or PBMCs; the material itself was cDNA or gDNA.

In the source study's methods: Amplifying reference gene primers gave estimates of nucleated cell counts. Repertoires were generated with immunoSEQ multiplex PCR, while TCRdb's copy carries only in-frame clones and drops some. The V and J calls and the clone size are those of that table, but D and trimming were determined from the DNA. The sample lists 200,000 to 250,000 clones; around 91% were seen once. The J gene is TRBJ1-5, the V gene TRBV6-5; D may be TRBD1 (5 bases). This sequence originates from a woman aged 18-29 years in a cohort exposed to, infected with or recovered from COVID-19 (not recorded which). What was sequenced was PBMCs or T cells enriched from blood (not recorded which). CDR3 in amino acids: CASSYVRGQPQHF. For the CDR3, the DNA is TGTGCCAGCAGTTACGTCCGGGGGCAGCCCCAGCATTTT.